Detailed here is one T cell receptor (beta chain). The time point was: healthy volunteer bleed at 2 weeks. The authors extracted total RNA from unfractionated whole blood. Germline V lookup: CDR1 DFQATT, CDR2 SNEGSKA (reference sequence). The CDR3 covers 13 residues. TCRdb independently ran MiXCR on the RACE reads; one entry per CDR3 protein. The data show 130,000 or so distinct CDR3 sequences, about 9.4% seen once. These data belong to a study of human T cells and chemical hapten exposure. The sequence was collected from a male donor in good health. Some clones in this sample may be carry-over from other donors' samples. The J gene is TRBJ2-3, the V gene TRBV20-1, with TRBD2 matching over 11 bases. Sequencing input: whole blood. CDR3 loop: CSGLSGRADTQYF. As DNA, the CDR3 is TGCAGCGGCCTTAGCGGGAGGGCAGATACGCAGTATTTT.